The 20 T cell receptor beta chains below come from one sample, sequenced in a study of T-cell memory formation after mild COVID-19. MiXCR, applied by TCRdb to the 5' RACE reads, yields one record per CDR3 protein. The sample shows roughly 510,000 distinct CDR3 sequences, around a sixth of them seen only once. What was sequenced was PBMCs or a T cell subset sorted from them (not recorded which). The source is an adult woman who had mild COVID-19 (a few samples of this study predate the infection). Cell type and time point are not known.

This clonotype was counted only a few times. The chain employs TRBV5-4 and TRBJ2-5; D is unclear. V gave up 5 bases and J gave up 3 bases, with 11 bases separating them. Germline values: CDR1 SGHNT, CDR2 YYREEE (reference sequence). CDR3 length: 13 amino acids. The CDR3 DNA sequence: TGTGCCAGCAGTTGGGGTAGCAAAGAGACCCAGTACTTC. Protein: CASSWGSKETQYF.

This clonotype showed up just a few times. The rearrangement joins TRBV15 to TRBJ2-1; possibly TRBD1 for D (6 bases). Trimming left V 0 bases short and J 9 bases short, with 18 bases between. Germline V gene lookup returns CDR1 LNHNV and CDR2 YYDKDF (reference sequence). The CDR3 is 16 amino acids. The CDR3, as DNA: TGTGCCACCAGCAGAGATTTGGGACACGCCCTAGGTGAGCAGTTCTTC. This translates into CATSRDLGHALGEQFF.

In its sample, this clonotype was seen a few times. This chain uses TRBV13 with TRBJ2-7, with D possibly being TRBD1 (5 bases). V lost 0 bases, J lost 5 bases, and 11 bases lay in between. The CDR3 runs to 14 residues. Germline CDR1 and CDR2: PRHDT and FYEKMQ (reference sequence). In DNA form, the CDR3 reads TGTGCCAGCAGCTTAGGCCTGTCAGGGAACGAGCAGTACTTC. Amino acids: CASSLGLSGNEQYF.

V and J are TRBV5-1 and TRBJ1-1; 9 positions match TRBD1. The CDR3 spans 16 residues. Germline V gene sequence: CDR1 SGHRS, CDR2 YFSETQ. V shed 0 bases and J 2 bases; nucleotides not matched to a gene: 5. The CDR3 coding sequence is TGCGCCAGCAGCTTGGGGGTGGGACAGGGCAACACTGAAGCTTTCTTT. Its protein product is CASSLGVGQGNTEAFF.

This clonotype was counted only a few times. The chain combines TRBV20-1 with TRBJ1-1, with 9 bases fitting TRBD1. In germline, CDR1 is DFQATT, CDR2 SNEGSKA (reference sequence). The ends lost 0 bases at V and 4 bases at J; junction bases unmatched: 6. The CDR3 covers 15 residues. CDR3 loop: CSAREGQGRITEAFF. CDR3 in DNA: TGCAGTGCTAGAGAGGGACAGGGACGGATCACTGAAGCTTTCTTT.

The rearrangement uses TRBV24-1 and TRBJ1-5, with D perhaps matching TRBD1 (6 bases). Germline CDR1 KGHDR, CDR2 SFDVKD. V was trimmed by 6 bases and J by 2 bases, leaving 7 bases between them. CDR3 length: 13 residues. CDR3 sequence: CATSRQGNQPQHF. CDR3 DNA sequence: TGTGCCACCAGTCGACAGGGCAATCAGCCCCAGCATTTT.

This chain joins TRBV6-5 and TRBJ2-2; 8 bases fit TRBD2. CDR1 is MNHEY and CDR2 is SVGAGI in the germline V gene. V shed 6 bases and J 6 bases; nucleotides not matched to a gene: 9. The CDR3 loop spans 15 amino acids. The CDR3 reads CASRPGLEAAGELFF. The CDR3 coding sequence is TGTGCCAGCAGGCCGGGACTAGAGGCGGCCGGGGAGCTGTTTTTT.

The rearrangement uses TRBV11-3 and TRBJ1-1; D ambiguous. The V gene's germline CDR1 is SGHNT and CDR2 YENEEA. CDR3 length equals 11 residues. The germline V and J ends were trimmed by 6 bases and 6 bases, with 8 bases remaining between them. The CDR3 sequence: CASSHQAEAFF. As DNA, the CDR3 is TGTGCCAGCAGTCACCAGGCTGAAGCTTTCTTT.

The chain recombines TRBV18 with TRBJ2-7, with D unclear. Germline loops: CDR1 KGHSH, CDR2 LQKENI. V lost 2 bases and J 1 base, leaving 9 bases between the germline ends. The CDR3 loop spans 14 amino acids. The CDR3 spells CASSPTLESYEQYF. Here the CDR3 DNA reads TGTGCCAGCTCACCAACTCTAGAATCCTACGAGCAGTACTTC.

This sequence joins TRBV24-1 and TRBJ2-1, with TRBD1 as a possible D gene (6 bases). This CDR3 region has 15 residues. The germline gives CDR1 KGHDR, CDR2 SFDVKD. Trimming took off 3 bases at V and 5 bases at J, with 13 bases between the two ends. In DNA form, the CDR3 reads TGTGCCACCAGTGATCCTGGACAGAGCAACAATGAGCAGTTCTTC. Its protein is CATSDPGQSNNEQFF.

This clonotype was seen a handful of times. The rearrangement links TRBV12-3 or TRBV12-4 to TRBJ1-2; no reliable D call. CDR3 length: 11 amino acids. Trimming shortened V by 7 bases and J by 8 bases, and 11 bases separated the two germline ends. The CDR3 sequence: CASTTLGGYTF. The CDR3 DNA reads TGTGCCAGCACTACCTTAGGAGGCTACACCTTC.

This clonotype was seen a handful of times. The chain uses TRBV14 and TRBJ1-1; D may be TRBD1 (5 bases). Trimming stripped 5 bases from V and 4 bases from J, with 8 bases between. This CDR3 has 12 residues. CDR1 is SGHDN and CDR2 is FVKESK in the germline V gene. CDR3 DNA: TGTGCCAGCAGCTGGGGGATCACTGAAGCTTTCTTT. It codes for CASSWGITEAFF.

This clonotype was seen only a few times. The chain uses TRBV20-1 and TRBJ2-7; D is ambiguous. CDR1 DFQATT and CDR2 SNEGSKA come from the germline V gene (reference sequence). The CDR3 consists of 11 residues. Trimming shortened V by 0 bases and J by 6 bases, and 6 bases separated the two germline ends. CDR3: CSARDSSEQYF. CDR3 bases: TGCAGTGCTAGAGATTCGAGCGAGCAGTACTTC.

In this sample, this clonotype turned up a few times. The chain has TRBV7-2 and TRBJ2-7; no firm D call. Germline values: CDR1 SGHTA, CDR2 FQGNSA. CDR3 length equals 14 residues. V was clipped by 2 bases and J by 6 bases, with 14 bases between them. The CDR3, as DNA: TGTGCCAGCAGCTTAAGCAATTCCGGCTCCGAGCAGTACTTC. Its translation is CASSLSNSGSEQYF.

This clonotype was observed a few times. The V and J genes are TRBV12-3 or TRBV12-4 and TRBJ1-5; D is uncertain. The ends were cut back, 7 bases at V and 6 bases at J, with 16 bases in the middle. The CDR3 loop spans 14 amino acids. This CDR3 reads CASTPDGDGQPQHF. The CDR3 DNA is TGTGCCAGCACCCCAGACGGGGATGGTCAGCCCCAGCATTTT.

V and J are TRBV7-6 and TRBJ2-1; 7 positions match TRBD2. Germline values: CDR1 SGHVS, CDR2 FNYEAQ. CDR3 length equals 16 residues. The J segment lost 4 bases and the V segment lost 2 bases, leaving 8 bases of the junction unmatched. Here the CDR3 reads CASSLLGGAGYNEQFF. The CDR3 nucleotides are TGTGCCAGCAGCTTACTGGGAGGGGCAGGGTACAATGAGCAGTTCTTC.

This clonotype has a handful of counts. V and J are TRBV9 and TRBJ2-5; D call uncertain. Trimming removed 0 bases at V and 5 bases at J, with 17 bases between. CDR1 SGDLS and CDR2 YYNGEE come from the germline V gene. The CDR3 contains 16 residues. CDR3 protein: CASSVGGGLNGETQYF. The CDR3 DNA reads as TGTGCCAGCAGCGTAGGGGGTGGCCTCAACGGGGAGACCCAGTACTTC.

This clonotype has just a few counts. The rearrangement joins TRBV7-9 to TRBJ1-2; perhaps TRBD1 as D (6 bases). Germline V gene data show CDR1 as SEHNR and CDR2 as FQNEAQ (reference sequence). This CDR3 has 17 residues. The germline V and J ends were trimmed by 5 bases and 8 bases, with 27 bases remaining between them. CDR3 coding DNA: TGTGCCAGCAGCCCGCTGTCTGGGAATCAGGGGTCAAAAGGCTACACCTTC. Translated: CASSPLSGNQGSKGYTF.

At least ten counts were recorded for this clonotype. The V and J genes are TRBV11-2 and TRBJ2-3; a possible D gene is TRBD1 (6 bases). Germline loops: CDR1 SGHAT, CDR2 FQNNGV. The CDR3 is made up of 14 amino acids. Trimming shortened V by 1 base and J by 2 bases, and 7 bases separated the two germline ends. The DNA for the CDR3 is TGTGCCAGCAGCTTAGTGGGGGCCACAGATACGCAGTATTTT. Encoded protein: CASSLVGATDTQYF.

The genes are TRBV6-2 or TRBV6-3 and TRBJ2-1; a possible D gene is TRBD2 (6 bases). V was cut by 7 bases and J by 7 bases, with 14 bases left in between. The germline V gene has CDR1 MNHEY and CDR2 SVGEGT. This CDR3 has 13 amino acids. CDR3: CASTHSGRNEQFF. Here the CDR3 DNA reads TGTGCCAGCACCCATAGCGGTCGGAATGAGCAGTTCTTC.